One sample yielded the 9 T cell receptor beta chains listed below, sequenced in a study of shared clonotypes between healthy human individuals. Terminally differentiated effector memory CD45RA+ cells were left out of the naive CD8 fraction, which was CD45RO-negative and positively selected for CCR7. Produced via immunoSEQ multiplex PCR; TCRdb's table is partial and in-frame only. The sample lists about 2.1 million clones; 85% to 95% were seen once. The specimen sequenced was naive CD8+ T cells from PBMCs. The receptors come from a man aged 18 to 30 in good health. Some clones in this sample may be carry-over from other donors' samples.

The rearrangement joins TRBV28 to TRBJ2-7; D perhaps matches TRBD1 (5 bases). The V end was cut by 4 bases, the J end by 4 bases, with 23 bases between. From germline, CDR1 is MDHEN and CDR2 SYDVKM. This CDR3 region has 17 residues. The CDR3 here is CASSYGPGRAYSYEQYF. The CDR3 bases are TGTGCCAGCAGTTACGGTCCTGGCAGGGCCTATTCGTACGAGCAGTACTTC.

The CDR3 nucleotides are TGTGCCAGCAGCGGCGGGACTAGCGGGAGCAATGAGCAGTTCTTC. Amino acid sequence: CASSGGTSGSNEQFF. This chain joins TRBV5-6 and TRBJ2-1, with 14 bases lining up with TRBD2. This CDR3 has 15 amino acids. Germline trimming cut 4 bases from V and 6 bases from J; bases unmatched to any gene: 3. From germline, CDR1 is SGHDT and CDR2 YYEEEE.

V is TRBV7-2 and J is TRBJ2-3; D could derive from TRBD1 or TRBD2 (5 bases each). V was trimmed by 5 bases and J by 1 base, leaving 10 bases between them. This CDR3 is built from 14 residues. Looked up from germline, CDR1 is SGHTA and CDR2 is FQGNSA. The CDR3, as DNA: TGTGCCAGCAGCCGGGGACCGCGCACAGATACGCAGTATTTT. Its translation is CASSRGPRTDTQYF.

This chain connects TRBV29-1 to TRBJ2-7; the D gene is possibly TRBD1 (6 bases). V was trimmed by 7 bases and J by 3 bases, leaving 10 bases between them. The CDR3 runs 11 residues. Per germline, CDR1 SQVTM and CDR2 ANQGSEA. DNA of the CDR3: TGCAGCGCAGGACAGTACTACGAGCAGTACTTC. It is translated as CSAGQYYEQYF.

This clone was detected once. The CDR3 spells CASSQGPDTGRYGEQFF. DNA of the CDR3: TGCGCCAGCAGCCAAGGCCCAGACACCGGGCGGTACGGGGAGCAGTTCTTC. The chain joins TRBV4-3 to TRBJ2-1; D is ambiguous. CDR3 length equals 17 residues. Germline lookup yields CDR1 LGHNA and CDR2 YSLEER. Trimming took off 1 base at V and 10 bases at J, with 23 bases between the two ends.

The chain carries TRBV28 and TRBJ1-2; D not certain. There are 15 residues in the CDR3. The ends were cut back, 4 bases at V and 2 bases at J, with 14 bases in the middle. In germline, CDR1 is MDHEN, CDR2 SYDVKM. The CDR3 nucleotides read TGTGCCAGCAGTTATCATGGGCTTTTGAACTATGGCTACACCTTC. It translates to CASSYHGLLNYGYTF.

The chain couples TRBV27 to TRBJ2-7; the match to TRBD1 covers 9 bases. Germline CDR1 is MNHEY and CDR2 is SMNVEV (reference sequence). The V gene end was trimmed by 6 bases and the J gene end by 7 bases; junction bases not matched to a gene: 13. The CDR3 extends over 15 amino acids. The CDR3 nucleotides are TGTGCCAGCAGCCAATTCGGGACAGGGCTCGGGGAGCAGTACTTC. Amino acid sequence: CASSQFGTGLGEQYF.

As to this clone: The identical CDR3 is also encoded by other nucleotide sequences in the sample. This chain joins TRBV29-1 and TRBJ1-1; D is perhaps TRBD1 (6 bases). V was cut by 5 bases and J by 1 base, with 8 bases left in between. Germline V lookup: CDR1 SQVTM, CDR2 ANQGSEA. The CDR3 totals 12 residues. CDR3 loop: CSVLGQNTEAFF. The CDR3 nucleotides read TGCAGCGTTTTGGGACAGAACACTGAAGCTTTCTTT.

Here the CDR3 reads CASSQDGSRGTEAFF. DNA of the CDR3: TGCGCCAGCAGCCAAGATGGCTCCCGGGGGACTGAAGCTTTCTTT. The chain joins TRBV4-1 to TRBJ1-1; D is possibly TRBD1 (5 bases). Germline V lookup: CDR1 MGHRA, CDR2 YSYEKL. Between the trimmed V and J ends, which lost 0 bases and 5 bases, there was a span of 13 bases. This CDR3 has 15 amino acids.